A single sample gave rise to the 20 T cell receptor beta chains below, sequenced in a study of CD8 T cells in ankylosing spondylitis. Overall study findings and caveats: What seemed typical of ankylosing spondylitis blood was a TCR beta motif built from fewer than ten highly homologous variants.

MiXCR was run by TCRdb on the 5' RACE reads, yielding one entry per CDR3 protein. This sample carries 400,000 to 450,000 distinct CDR3 sequences, 17% of them seen once, and the ten largest clones take approximately 1%. Their recognized antigens are unknown. Sequenced: blood, either unsorted or a sorted T cell fraction (not recorded which). These receptors were collected from a male donor with ankylosing spondylitis.

The chain carries TRBV25-1 and TRBJ1-1, with D hard to call. This CDR3 has 13 residues. Deletions cut 2 bases from V and 0 bases from J, with 4 bases between. Germline CDR1 is MGHDK and CDR2 is SYGVNS. The CDR3 here is CASSETMNTEAFF. The CDR3 DNA follows: TGTGCCAGCAGTGAAACGATGAACACTGAAGCTTTCTTT.

The rearrangement joins TRBV15 to TRBJ1-1; D not certain. V gave up 8 bases and J gave up 9 bases, with 13 bases separating them. CDR3 length: 11 amino acids. CDR1 LNHNV and CDR2 YYDKDF come from the germline V gene (reference sequence). The CDR3 loop reads CATGFGAKAFF. Written as DNA, the CDR3 is TGTGCCACCGGGTTCGGAGCCAAAGCTTTCTTT. Based on the CDR3 plus reference TRBV15 and TRBJ1-1, the full variable domain is DAMVIQNPRYQVTQFGKPVTLSCSQTLNHNVMYWYQQKSSQAPKLLFHYYDKDFNNEADTPDNFQSRRPNTSFCFLDIRSPGLGDTAMYLCATGFGAKAFFGQGTRLTVV.

This clonotype came up a few times. The chain is built from TRBV7-8 and TRBJ2-1, with D perhaps matching TRBD2 (5 bases). The CDR3 is 16 amino acids. Trimming stripped 3 bases from V and 3 bases from J, with 15 bases between. Germline V gene data show CDR1 as SGHVS and CDR2 as FQNEAQ. The CDR3 DNA reads TGTGCCAGCAGCTTCCTAGCATCCCAAAGCTACAATGAGCAGTTCTTC. Residues: CASSFLASQSYNEQFF.

The chain uses TRBV3-1 and TRBJ2-1, with 7 bases identical to TRBD2. Trimming removed 3 bases from V and 5 bases from J; junction bases left unmatched: 10. The CDR3 extends over 16 amino acids. CDR1 and CDR2 from the germline V gene are LGHDT and YNNKEL (reference sequence). CDR3 coding DNA: TGTGCCAGCAGCCACCTAGGTAGCGGGCCTAACAATGAGCAGTTCTTC. This translates into CASSHLGSGPNNEQFF.

This clonotype was observed a few times. J is TRBJ2-1 and V is TRBV11-1; weak D call: TRBD2 (6 bases). The CDR3 is made up of 16 amino acids. CDR1 is SGHAT, CDR2 FQDESV, per germline (reference sequence). V dropped 5 bases and J dropped 5 bases, with 19 bases sitting between them. The CDR3 DNA reads as TGTGCCAGCAGCCCCTTCGGCCCGGGACTCCACAATGAGCAGTTCTTC. It is translated as CASSPFGPGLHNEQFF. The full variable domain, rest sourced from reference TRBV11-1 and TRBJ2-1, is EAEVAQSPRYKITEKSQAVAFWCDPISGHATLYWYRQILGQGPELLVQFQDESVVDDSQLPKDRFSAERLKGVDSTLKIQPAELGDSAMYLCASSPFGPGLHNEQFFGPGTRLTVL.

CDR3 sequence: CSAREAGVETQYF. DNA for the CDR3: TGCAGTGCTAGAGAAGCGGGGGTAGAGACCCAGTACTTC. The chain carries TRBV20-1 and TRBJ2-5; 8 bases match TRBD2. V trimming: 0 bases; J trimming: 4 bases; junction bases outside the gene matches: 1. The CDR3 has 13 amino acids. Germline values: CDR1 DFQATT, CDR2 SNEGSKA (reference sequence).

This clonotype appeared a few times. This chain connects TRBV12-3 or TRBV12-4 to TRBJ2-7, with 12 nucleotides matching TRBD2. The CDR3 is 15 residues long. The V segment lost 6 bases and the J segment 0 bases; nucleotides outside the gene matches: 3. CDR3 protein: CASRGLAGNSYEQYF. The CDR3 DNA reads as TGTGCCAGCAGAGGACTAGCGGGGAACTCCTACGAGCAGTACTTC.

This rearrangement joins TRBV27 to TRBJ2-7; D unresolved. Looked up from germline, CDR1 is MNHEY and CDR2 is SMNVEV (reference sequence). V was trimmed by 1 base and J by 2 bases, leaving 9 bases between them. The CDR3 length is 14 residues. The CDR3 region has the DNA TGTGCCAGCAGTTTATACCCCGCAGCCTACGAGCAGTACTTC. Residues: CASSLYPAAYEQYF.

This clonotype was observed a handful of times. The chain links TRBV11-2 to TRBJ2-1, with 7 bases lining up with TRBD1. This CDR3 has 15 amino acids. Germline lookup yields CDR1 SGHAT and CDR2 FQNNGV. V trimming: 4 bases; J trimming: 5 bases; junction bases outside the gene matches: 8. The CDR3 loop is CASSSYRGRDNEQFF. The CDR3 nucleotides are TGTGCCAGCAGCTCCTACAGGGGTAGGGACAATGAGCAGTTCTTC.

This clonotype showed up just a few times. The genes are TRBV28 and TRBJ1-6; D remains ambiguous. The CDR3 has 16 amino acids. The V gene's germline CDR1 is MDHEN and CDR2 SYDVKM. V shed 9 bases and J shed 0 bases, with 15 bases lying between them. The CDR3 loop reads CASESGAFSYNSPLHF. CDR3 DNA sequence: TGTGCCAGTGAATCAGGAGCCTTCTCCTATAATTCACCCCTCCACTTT.

J is TRBJ1-5 and V is TRBV7-8, with 9 bases identical to TRBD1. Trimming removed 4 bases from V and 2 bases from J; junction bases left unmatched: 9. The CDR3 has 17 residues. CDR1 SGHVS and CDR2 FQNEAQ come from the germline V gene. The CDR3 protein is CASSSRNRGPRNQPQHF. The CDR3 nucleotides are TGTGCCAGCAGCTCCCGTAACAGGGGGCCGCGCAATCAGCCCCAGCATTTT.

There are many counts of this clonotype. V and J are TRBV7-2 and TRBJ1-1, with 9 bases aligning to TRBD1. The CDR3 runs to 15 residues. V lost 5 bases to trimming and J lost 2 bases; unmatched junction nucleotides: 6. The V gene's germline CDR1 is SGHTA and CDR2 FQGNSA. The CDR3 region is CASSVPGQGNTEAFF. The CDR3 nucleotides read TGTGCCAGCAGCGTCCCGGGACAGGGAAACACTGAAGCTTTCTTT.

CDR3 protein: CASSEIIGIGSSGYTF. In DNA form, the CDR3 reads TGTGCCAGCAGTGAGATTATTGGGATCGGGTCGTCTGGCTACACCTTC. The chain combines TRBV6-1 with TRBJ1-2; D is unclear. The CDR3 runs to 16 residues. Germline V gives CDR1 MNHNS, CDR2 SASEGT. The V and J ends lost 3 bases and 7 bases respectively, with 21 bases between them.

This clonotype was recorded a few times. The V and J genes are TRBV6-1 and TRBJ1-5; D gene ambiguous. Trimming took 6 bases from V and 1 from J, leaving 7 bases between them. Germline values: CDR1 MNHNS, CDR2 SASEGT. CDR3 size: 13 residues. The DNA for the CDR3 is TGTGCCAGCAGAACTTCAAGCAATCAGCCCCAGCATTTT. It is translated as CASRTSSNQPQHF.

The sample holds a few counts of this clonotype. This chain uses TRBV7-2 with TRBJ2-7; D not certain. V was shortened by 1 base and J by 2 bases, with 12 bases between the two germline ends. CDR1 is SGHTA and CDR2 is FQGNSA in the germline V gene. This CDR3 comprises 15 residues. CDR3 nucleotides: TGTGCCAGCAGCTTAGAGATCAACCTCGCCTACGAGCAGTACTTC. Its translation is CASSLEINLAYEQYF.

The gene calls are TRBV14 and TRBJ2-1; 7 bases agree with TRBD2. In germline, CDR1 is SGHDN, CDR2 FVKESK. The CDR3 has 16 residues. The J segment lost 0 bases and the V segment lost 3 bases, leaving 5 bases of the junction unmatched. The CDR3 loop is CASSHPGLSSYNEQFF. The DNA of the CDR3 is TGTGCCAGCAGCCATCCGGGACTAAGCTCCTACAATGAGCAGTTCTTC.

This sequence joins TRBV3-1 and TRBJ1-1; D is uncertain. The CDR3 totals 14 residues. Trimming stripped 4 bases from V and 1 base from J, with 10 bases between. Germline V gives CDR1 LGHDT, CDR2 YNNKEL (reference sequence). The CDR3 bases are TGTGCCAGCAGCCCAAGGGCGCAGAACACTGAAGCTTTCTTT. It specifies CASSPRAQNTEAFF. Variable domain in full (rest from reference TRBV3-1 and TRBJ1-1): DTAVSQTPKYLVTQMGNDKSIKCEQNLGHDTMYWYKQDSKKFLKIMFSYNNKELIINETVPNRFSPKSPDKAHLNLHINSLELGDSAVYFCASSPRAQNTEAFFGQGTRLTVV.

This clonotype was found a few times. The chain carries TRBV20-1 and TRBJ1-6; D unresolved. The length of the CDR3 is 15 residues. V lost 3 bases to trimming and J lost 5 bases, with 14 bases between them. CDR1 DFQATT and CDR2 SNEGSKA come from the germline V gene (reference sequence). The CDR3 DNA sequence: TGCAGTGCTAGTATGGAACAGAGGAATAATTCACCCCTCCACTTT. It is translated as CSASMEQRNNSPLHF.

This clonotype was picked up a small number of times. The genes are TRBV3-1 and TRBJ2-3; D perhaps matches TRBD1 (5 bases). The V end lost 6 bases, the J end lost 5 bases, and 12 bases lay between the germline ends. Germline values: CDR1 LGHDT, CDR2 YNNKEL (reference sequence). The CDR3 runs 13 residues. DNA of the CDR3: TGTGCCAGCAGGCACCTAGGGGTAGATACGCAGTATTTT. It codes for CASRHLGVDTQYF.

This clonotype appeared many times. The rearrangement links TRBV3-1 to TRBJ1-1, with D tentatively TRBD1 (5 bases). The V and J ends lost 0 bases and 1 base respectively, with 18 bases between them. From germline, CDR1 is LGHDT and CDR2 YNNKEL (reference sequence). The CDR3 is 18 amino acids. CDR3 sequence reads: CASSQDHGGAEGNTEAFF. CDR3 bases: TGTGCCAGCAGCCAAGATCATGGAGGGGCGGAGGGGAACACTGAAGCTTTCTTT.